This is a list of T cell receptor beta chains from one sample in a study of T cells after yellow fever vaccination. TCRdb used MiXCR to reprocess the 5' RACE reads, holding one entry per CDR3 protein. The table includes almost 70,000 distinct CDR3 sequences, about 6% detected once. This material consisted of CD4+ T cells sorted from PBMCs, taken about 2 weeks after the first yellow fever vaccination. All receptors come from a man aged 18 to 29 who received the YFV17D yellow fever vaccine. CDR3s include the opening cysteine and the closing phenylalanine or tryptophan. Fields, in order: clone size, D gene, J gene, V gene, CDR3 DNA, CDR3 protein. The D gene is left open where the match is weak. Clone size is given for some rows only: seen once, a few or many times, or a class if the clone is expanded.

size: many; D: NA; J: TRBJ2-3; V: TRBV6-5; DNA: TGTGCCAGCAGTTGGGGGAGCCAAGCCCCAGATACGCAGTATTTT; CDR3: CASSWGSQAPDTQYF
size: many; D: NA; J: TRBJ2-2; V: TRBV7-6; DNA: TGTGCCAGCAGCTTAGAGGGGGGGGACACCGGGGAGCTGTTTTTT; CDR3: CASSLEGGDTGELFF
size: many; D: NA; J: TRBJ1-5; V: TRBV21-1; DNA: TGTGCCAGCAGGACAGGGTATGGGGATCAGCCCCAGCATTTT; CDR3: CASRTGYGDQPQHF
size: many; D: TRBD2; J: TRBJ2-5; V: TRBV5-1; DNA: TGCGCCAGCAGCTTGGAACTAGCGGGGAGAGAGACCCAGTACTTC; CDR3: CASSLELAGRETQYF
size: many; D: NA; J: TRBJ2-1; V: TRBV7-3; DNA: TGTGCCAGCAGCTTAAACTACAATGAGCAGTTCTTC; CDR3: CASSLNYNEQFF
size: many; D: NA; J: TRBJ2-5; V: TRBV12-3/TRBV12-4; DNA: TGTGCCAGCAGTTTACCCGGGATCCAAGAGACCCAGTACTTC; CDR3: CASSLPGIQETQYF
size: many; D: NA; J: TRBJ1-4; V: TRBV5-1; DNA: TGCGCCAGCAGCCCTTTAGGGCCGTTAGGTGAAAAACTGTTTTTT; CDR3: CASSPLGPLGEKLFF
size: many; D: TRBD2; J: TRBJ2-4; V: TRBV7-2; DNA: TGTGCCAGCAGCTTTAGCGGGGGGGCCCAAAACATTCAGTACTTC; CDR3: CASSFSGGAQNIQYF
size: NA; D: NA; J: TRBJ2-3; V: TRBV5-4; DNA: TGTGCCAGCAGCTTGGCGGGCTACACAGATACGCAGTATTTT; CDR3: CASSLAGYTDTQYF
size: many; D: TRBD1; J: TRBJ1-2; V: TRBV27; DNA: TGTGCCAGCAGTTTTAGGACAGGGATAGGAGGCTACACCTTC; CDR3: CASSFRTGIGGYTF
size: many; D: TRBD1; J: TRBJ1-6; V: TRBV12-3/TRBV12-4; DNA: TGTGCCAGCTGCATCCCCGGGACAGGTCCTAGGTCCCTCCACTTT; CDR3: CASCIPGTGPRSLHF
size: many; D: NA; J: TRBJ1-1; V: TRBV12-3/TRBV12-4; DNA: TGTGCCAGCACCCCCCGACGAAGGTCCAAAGCTTTCTTT; CDR3: CASTPRRRSKAFF
size: few; D: NA; J: TRBJ1-1; V: TRBV5-1; DNA: TGCGCCAGCAGCTCCCAGGACTCGGGTGAAGCTTTCTTT; CDR3: CASSSQDSGEAFF
size: many; D: NA; J: TRBJ2-1; V: TRBV20-1; DNA: TGCAGTGCTAGGGAGGCTGATGGGGAGCAGTTCTTC; CDR3: CSAREADGEQFF
size: many; D: TRBD2; J: TRBJ2-1; V: TRBV6-2/TRBV6-3; DNA: TGTGCCAGCAGCGGACTAGCGGGGGGGCTGGAGCAGTTCTTC; CDR3: CASSGLAGGLEQFF
size: many; D: NA; J: TRBJ1-1; V: TRBV6-2/TRBV6-3; DNA: TGTGCCAGCAGTTACCTAACAGGGAGTGCCGAAGCTTTCTTT; CDR3: CASSYLTGSAEAFF
size: many; D: TRBD1; J: TRBJ1-1; V: TRBV18; DNA: TGTGCCAGCGCAGCAGGGGGAAGGAGGAACACTGAAGCTTTCTTT; CDR3: CASAAGGRRNTEAFF
size: many; D: NA; J: TRBJ1-3; V: TRBV12-3/TRBV12-4; DNA: TGTGCCAGCAGTCCCCTCCGGGGCGGGAAGTCTGGAAACACCATATATTTT; CDR3: CASSPLRGGKSGNTIYF
size: many; D: NA; J: TRBJ1-1; V: TRBV11-2; DNA: TGTGCCAGCAGCTTTGAGGGTGGGGGCACTGAAGCTTTCTTT; CDR3: CASSFEGGGTEAFF
size: many; D: NA; J: TRBJ2-3; V: TRBV19; DNA: TGTGCCAGTAGTAGGATCGGGGGCGGAGATACGCAGTATTTT; CDR3: CASSRIGGGDTQYF
size: NA; D: NA; J: TRBJ2-6; V: TRBV5-4; DNA: TGTGCCAGCAGCTTGGGCCCAGCGCTAAGCTCTGGGGCCAACGTCCTGACTTTC; CDR3: CASSLGPALSSGANVLTF
size: many; D: NA; J: TRBJ1-1; V: TRBV5-1; DNA: TGCGCCAGCAGCTTGGAGGGGATCGGACGAGCGAACACTGAAGCTTTCTTT; CDR3: CASSLEGIGRANTEAFF
size: many; D: NA; J: TRBJ2-2; V: TRBV30; DNA: TGTGCCTGGGATCTTGCGCTAGGGGGGAACACCGGGGAGCTGTTTTTT; CDR3: CAWDLALGGNTGELFF
size: many; D: TRBD1; J: TRBJ1-1; V: TRBV10-3; DNA: TGTGCCATCAGTGAGCCGGGACAGGGGGGCACTGAAGCTTTCTTT; CDR3: CAISEPGQGGTEAFF